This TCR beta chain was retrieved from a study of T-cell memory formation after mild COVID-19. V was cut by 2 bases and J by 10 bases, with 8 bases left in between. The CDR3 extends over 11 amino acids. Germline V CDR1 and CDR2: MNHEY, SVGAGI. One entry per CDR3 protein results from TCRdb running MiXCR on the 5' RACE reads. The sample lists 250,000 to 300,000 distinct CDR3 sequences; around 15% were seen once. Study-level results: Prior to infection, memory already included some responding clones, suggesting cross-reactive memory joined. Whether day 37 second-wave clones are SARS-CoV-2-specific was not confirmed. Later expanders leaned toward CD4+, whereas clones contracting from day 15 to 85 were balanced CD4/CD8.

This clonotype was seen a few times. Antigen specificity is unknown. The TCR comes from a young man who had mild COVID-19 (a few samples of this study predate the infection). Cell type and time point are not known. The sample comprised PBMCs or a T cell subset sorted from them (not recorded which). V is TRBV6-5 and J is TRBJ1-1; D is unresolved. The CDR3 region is CASSYPPRAFF. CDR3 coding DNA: TGTGCCAGCAGTTACCCCCCGAGAGCTTTCTTT.